Below, 23 T cell receptor beta chains from the same sample are listed, as sequenced in a study of shared clonotypes between healthy human individuals. Only in-frame clones appear in the TCRdb table, and some are missing; sequencing was by immunoSEQ multiplex PCR. Among over a million clones listed, about 80% were seen once. The sample comprised memory CD4+ T cells from PBMCs. Described subset: CD45RA-negative fraction. These receptors were taken from a man younger than 35 in good health. Some clones in this sample may be carry-over from other donors' samples.

The CDR3 loop reads CASSLPAVGRETQYF. The DNA of the CDR3 is TGTGCCAGCAGCTTACCCGCGGTTGGGCGAGAGACCCAGTACTTC. The V and J genes are TRBV7-9 and TRBJ2-5, with D unclear. Germline V gene lookup returns CDR1 SEHNR and CDR2 FQNEAQ (reference sequence). Trimming shortened V by 2 bases and J by 4 bases, and 14 bases separated the two germline ends. CDR3 length equals 15 residues. The full variable domain, rest sourced from reference TRBV7-9 and TRBJ2-5, is DTGVSQNPRHKITKRGQNVTFRCDPISEHNRLYWYRQTLGQGPEFLTYFQNEAQLEKSRLLSDRFSAERPKGSFSTLEIQRTEQGDSAMYLCASSLPAVGRETQYFGPGTRLLVL.

The V and J genes are TRBV9 and TRBJ2-5; 9 bases align to TRBD2. V was pared by 3 bases and J by 1 base, with 4 bases of the junction left unmatched. Germline-derived CDR1 and CDR2 are SGDLS and YYNGEE. The CDR3 is 15 residues long. The CDR3 DNA reads as TGTGCCAGCAGCGCTTTAGCGGGAGCCCAAGAGACCCAGTACTTC. Its protein is CASSALAGAQETQYF.

The V call is TRBV28, the J call TRBJ2-6; no clear D. The CDR3 length is 15 residues. Looked up from germline, CDR1 is MDHEN and CDR2 is SYDVKM. The CDR3, as DNA: TGTGCAGCAGCCGGAAAAGCTTCTGGGGCCAACGTCCTGACTTTC. This sequence encodes CAAAGKASGANVLTF.

The chain recombines TRBV18 with TRBJ2-1, with 14 bases matching TRBD2. J lost 4 bases, V lost 3 bases, and 8 bases had no gene match. This CDR3 region has 18 residues. The V gene's germline CDR1 is KGHSH and CDR2 LQKENI. The CDR3 loop is CASSPFPGLAGEYNEQFF. CDR3 nucleotides: TGTGCCAGCTCACCCTTCCCGGGACTAGCGGGGGAATACAATGAGCAGTTCTTC. The whole variable domain, filled in from reference TRBV18 and TRBJ2-1, reads NAGVMQNPRHLVRRRGQEARLRCSPMKGHSHVYWYRQLPEEGLKFMVYLQKENIIDESGMPKERFSAEFPKEGPSILRIQQVVRGDSAAYFCASSPFPGLAGEYNEQFFGPGTRLTVL.

This clone was recorded only once. The rearrangement joins TRBV28 to TRBJ1-5; a possible D gene is TRBD1 (6 bases). The germline V and J ends were trimmed by 6 bases and 4 bases, with 16 bases remaining between them. Germline V gives CDR1 MDHEN, CDR2 SYDVKM. This CDR3 comprises 15 residues. The CDR3 protein is CASRQQGRPNQPQHF. The CDR3 DNA is TGTGCCAGCAGGCAACAGGGAAGACCTAATCAGCCCCAGCATTTT.

In this sample, this clone turned up many times. The chain employs TRBV18 and TRBJ2-2; TRBD1 matches at 7 bases. The V and J ends lost 4 bases and 0 bases, in that order; junction bases with no gene match: 5. This CDR3 is built from 16 residues. CDR1 KGHSH and CDR2 LQKENI come from the germline V gene. CDR3 DNA sequence: TGTGCCAGCTCACGGGACAGACCTCCGAACACCGGGGAGCTGTTTTTT. This codes for CASSRDRPPNTGELFF.

This clone was recorded once. This sequence joins TRBV28 and TRBJ2-5; tentatively, D is TRBD2 (6 bases). Germline loops: CDR1 MDHEN, CDR2 SYDVKM. Trimming removed 0 bases at V and 1 base at J, with 18 bases between. This CDR3 spans 18 amino acids. This CDR3 reads CASSLWDPLGGSQETQYF. CDR3 sequence (DNA): TGTGCCAGCAGTTTATGGGACCCTCTGGGGGGTAGCCAAGAGACCCAGTACTTC.

The chain uses TRBV5-1 and TRBJ2-7; D unresolved. V lost 4 bases to trimming and J lost 3 bases, with 11 bases between them. This CDR3 contains 13 residues. Per the germline V gene, CDR1 is SGHRS and CDR2 is YFSETQ. The CDR3 reads CASSDGRLYEQYF. CDR3 coding DNA: TGCGCCAGCAGCGATGGCAGACTCTACGAGCAGTACTTC.

This rearrangement joins TRBV7-2 to TRBJ2-7, with a tentative D call TRBD2 (5 bases). The V gene's germline CDR1 is SGHTA and CDR2 FQGNSA. V lost 8 bases to trimming and J lost 7 bases, with 15 bases between them. The CDR3 consists of 12 residues. This chain's CDR3 is CASGPGYGEQYF. The CDR3 DNA reads as TGTGCCAGCGGGCCGGGGTACGGGGAGCAGTACTTC.

The chain is built from TRBV15 and TRBJ1-2; unclear D gene. The germline V gene has CDR1 LNHNV and CDR2 YYDKDF (reference sequence). V was shortened by 0 bases and J by 8 bases, with 10 bases between the two germline ends. The CDR3 is 13 amino acids. CDR3 in amino acids: CATSRDWTDGYTF. The CDR3 coding sequence is TGTGCCACCAGCAGAGATTGGACGGACGGCTACACCTTC. Together with reference TRBV15 and TRBJ1-2, the CDR3 gives the full variable domain: DAMVIQNPRYQVTQFGKPVTLSCSQTLNHNVMYWYQQKSSQAPKLLFHYYDKDFNNEADTPDNFQSRRPNTSFCFLDIRSPGLGDTAMYLCATSRDWTDGYTFGSGTRLTVV.

In its sample, this clone was seen once. The rearrangement uses TRBV18 and TRBJ1-1, with 8 positions matching TRBD1. Trimming cost V 3 bases and J 6 bases; bases outside gene matches: 3. Germline lookup yields CDR1 KGHSH and CDR2 LQKENI. This CDR3 comprises 13 residues. CDR3 nucleotide sequence: TGTGCCAGCTCACCGACAGGGGCCGCTGAAGCTTTCTTT. Translating it yields CASSPTGAAEAFF.

About this clone: Other DNA sequences from this sample encode an identical CDR3 as well. The chain couples TRBV7-9 to TRBJ2-1; D unresolved. This CDR3 comprises 14 residues. Trimming took 0 bases from V and 1 from J, leaving 4 bases between them. Germline values: CDR1 SEHNR, CDR2 FQNEAQ (reference sequence). The CDR3 region is CASSLADSYNEQFF. The CDR3 DNA reads TGTGCCAGCAGCTTAGCGGATTCCTACAATGAGCAGTTCTTC. The complete variable domain, with remaining parts taken from reference TRBV7-9 and TRBJ2-1, reads DTGVSQNPRHKITKRGQNVTFRCDPISEHNRLYWYRQTLGQGPEFLTYFQNEAQLEKSRLLSDRFSAERPKGSFSTLEIQRTEQGDSAMYLCASSLADSYNEQFFGPGTRLTVL.

The gene calls are TRBV5-8 and TRBJ1-1; 9 nucleotides agree with TRBD1. The CDR3 extends over 18 amino acids. V lost 3 bases and J lost 1; bases outside the gene matches: 13. Germline CDR1 is SGHTS and CDR2 is YDEGEE. In DNA, the CDR3 is TGTGCCAGCAGCTACCGATACGGGCAGGGACAGGGGAACACTGAAGCTTTCTTT. This sequence encodes CASSYRYGQGQGNTEAFF. The full variable domain, with the rest looked up from reference TRBV5-8 and TRBJ1-1, is EAGVTQSPTHLIKTRGQQATLRCSPISGHTSVYWYQQALGLGLQFLLWYDEGEERNRGNFPPRFSGRQFPNYSSELNVNALELEDSALYLCASSYRYGQGQGNTEAFFGQGTRLTVV.

V usage is TRBV6-5 and J usage is TRBJ2-5; tentatively, D is TRBD1 (7 bases). V lost 4 bases, J lost 2 bases, and 14 bases lay in between. The CDR3 loop spans 15 amino acids. CDR1 and CDR2 (germline): MNHEY, SVGAGI. Here the CDR3 reads CASSSGDRRQETQYF. CDR3 nucleotides: TGTGCCAGCAGTTCGGGGGACAGACGACAAGAGACCCAGTACTTC.

The chain combines TRBV11-1 with TRBJ2-7, with 9 bases fitting TRBD1. Germline CDR1 and CDR2: SGHAT and FQDESV (reference sequence). Trimming cost V 3 bases and J 5 bases; bases outside gene matches: 5. This CDR3 comprises 14 residues. Here the CDR3 DNA reads TGTGCCAGCAGCTTTGACAGGGGGACGGACGAGCAGTACTTC. Its protein product is CASSFDRGTDEQYF.

The V gene is TRBV30, the J gene TRBJ2-1; D ambiguous. Trimming cost V 4 bases and J 8 bases, with 9 bases left between them. The CDR3 is 11 amino acids. CDR1 GTSNPN and CDR2 SVGIG come from the germline V gene (reference sequence). This CDR3 is CAWTSGDEQFF. CDR3 coding DNA: TGTGCCTGGACTTCTGGCGATGAGCAGTTCTTC.

The chain employs TRBV28 and TRBJ1-2, with D perhaps matching TRBD1 (6 bases). Per the germline V gene, CDR1 is MDHEN and CDR2 is SYDVKM. The ends were cut back, 8 bases at V and 11 bases at J, with 21 bases in the middle. CDR3 length: 13 amino acids. The CDR3 coding sequence is TGTGCCAGCGAACCCAGGGGCAGGGTGACTTACACCTTC. This codes for CASEPRGRVTYTF.

In its sample, this clone was seen a few times. The gene calls are TRBV4-1 and TRBJ2-3; D may be TRBD2 (6 bases). Germline V gene sequence: CDR1 MGHRA, CDR2 YSYEKL. With 4 bases removed from V and 4 bases from J, the gap between germline ends came to 18 bases. The CDR3 has 16 residues. The CDR3 sequence: CASSRGDAREADTQYF. In DNA, the CDR3 is TGCGCCAGCAGCCGCGGGGACGCGAGAGAGGCAGATACGCAGTATTTT.

The chain carries TRBV2 and TRBJ1-5; D unresolved. Trimming shortened V by 4 bases and J by 3 bases, and 7 bases separated the two germline ends. The germline V gene has CDR1 SNHLY and CDR2 FYNNEI. This CDR3 has 13 amino acids. CDR3 in amino acids: CASSVQINQPQHF. In DNA, the CDR3 is TGTGCCAGCAGTGTACAGATCAATCAGCCCCAGCATTTT.

This CDR3 is CASSLTRNQPQHF. The CDR3 region has the DNA TGTGCCAGCAGCCTTACAAGAAATCAGCCCCAGCATTTT. The V call is TRBV7-2, the J call TRBJ1-5; no clear D gene. The CDR3 length is 13 residues. Germline V gene sequence: CDR1 SGHTA, CDR2 FQGNSA. V lost 5 bases and J 4 bases, leaving 9 bases between the germline ends.

This chain uses TRBV9 with TRBJ2-3; 9 positions agree with TRBD1. The trim removed 4 bases at V and 2 bases at J, leaving 11 bases unmatched. The germline CDR1 and CDR2 sequences are SGDLS and YYNGEE. CDR3 length equals 17 residues. This CDR3 reads CASSRTTGGLNTDTQYF. CDR3 DNA: TGTGCCAGCAGCCGGACTACAGGGGGCCTAAACACAGATACGCAGTATTTT.

The chain has TRBV6-6 and TRBJ2-7; D is undetermined. CDR3 length equals 12 residues. V was cut by 0 bases and J by 12 bases, with 12 bases left in between. Per germline, CDR1 MNHNY and CDR2 SVGAGI (reference sequence). Here the CDR3 DNA reads TGTGCCAGCAGTTACTCTCAGGTTCTGTGGTACTTC. It translates to CASSYSQVLWYF.

The chain has TRBV18 and TRBJ1-3; possibly TRBD1 for D (6 bases). The germline gives CDR1 KGHSH, CDR2 LQKENI. The V end was cut by 2 bases, the J end by 0 bases, with 11 bases between. The CDR3 is 16 residues long. The CDR3 region has the DNA TGTGCCAGCTCACCATTGACAGGCCTCTCTGGAAACACCATATATTTT. Residues: CASSPLTGLSGNTIYF.